The source of this TCR beta chain is a study of blood T cells in healthy people across ages. Primed by a sample-barcoded 5' primer and a J-beta primer mix, a second PCR proceeded for roughly 7 to 11 cycles. In TCRdb, the 5' RACE reads were re-called with MiXCR into one record per CDR3 protein. The repertoire holds over 450,000 distinct CDR3 sequences, with about 25% as singletons. The V gene lost 6 bases and the J gene lost 7 bases, with 10 bases spanning the gap. Germline-derived CDR1 and CDR2 are ENHRY and SYGVKD. The CDR3 spans 13 residues. The sample was also linked to a second study, of T cells of mothers and their children. That report notes: Donation involved three healthy Caucasian mothers and the six children that they had. Related and unrelated pairs show similar thymic shaping of TCR recombination output.

The chain is built from TRBV10-3 and TRBJ1-6, with TRBD1 as a possible D gene (6 bases). This TCR was sampled from a boy younger than 18 in good health. The sample taken for sequencing was blood. CDR3 nucleotides: TGTGCCATCAGGGACAGAAAAAATTCACCCCTCCACTTT. Amino acid sequence: CAIRDRKNSPLHF.